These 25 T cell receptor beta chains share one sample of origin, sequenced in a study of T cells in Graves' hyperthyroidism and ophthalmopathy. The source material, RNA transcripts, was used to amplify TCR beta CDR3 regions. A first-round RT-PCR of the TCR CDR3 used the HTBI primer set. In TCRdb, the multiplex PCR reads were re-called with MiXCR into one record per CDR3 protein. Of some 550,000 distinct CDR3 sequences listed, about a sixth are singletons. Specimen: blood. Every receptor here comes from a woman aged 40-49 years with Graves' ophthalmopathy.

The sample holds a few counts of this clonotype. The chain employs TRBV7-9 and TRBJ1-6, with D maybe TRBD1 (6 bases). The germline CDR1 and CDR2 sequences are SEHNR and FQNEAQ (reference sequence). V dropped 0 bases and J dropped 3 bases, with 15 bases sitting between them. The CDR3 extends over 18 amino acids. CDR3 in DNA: TGTGCCAGCAGCTTAGCGTTGGCAGGGGATAACTATAATTCACCCCTCCACTTT. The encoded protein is CASSLALAGDNYNSPLHF.

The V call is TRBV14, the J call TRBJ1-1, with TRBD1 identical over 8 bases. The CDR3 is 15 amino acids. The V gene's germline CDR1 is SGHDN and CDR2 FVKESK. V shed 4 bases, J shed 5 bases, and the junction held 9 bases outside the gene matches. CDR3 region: CASSRWTGIGTEAFF. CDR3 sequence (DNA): TGTGCCAGCAGCCGATGGACAGGGATCGGAACTGAAGCTTTCTTT.

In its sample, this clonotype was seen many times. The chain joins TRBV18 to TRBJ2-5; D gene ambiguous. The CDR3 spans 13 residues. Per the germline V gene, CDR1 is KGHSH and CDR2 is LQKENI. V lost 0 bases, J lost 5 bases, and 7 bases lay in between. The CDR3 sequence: CASSPPVRETQYF. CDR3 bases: TGTGCCAGCTCACCACCTGTCCGTGAGACCCAGTACTTC.

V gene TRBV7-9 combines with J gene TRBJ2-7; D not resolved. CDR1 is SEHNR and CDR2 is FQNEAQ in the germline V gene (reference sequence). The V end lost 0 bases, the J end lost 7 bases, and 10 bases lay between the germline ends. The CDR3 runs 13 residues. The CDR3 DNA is TGTGCCAGCAGCTTAGCCCCTGACACGGAGCAGTACTTC. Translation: CASSLAPDTEQYF.

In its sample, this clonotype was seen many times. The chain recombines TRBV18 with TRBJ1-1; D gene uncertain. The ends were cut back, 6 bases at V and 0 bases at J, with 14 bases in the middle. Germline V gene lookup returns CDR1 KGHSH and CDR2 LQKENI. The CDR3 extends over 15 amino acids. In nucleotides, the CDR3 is TGTGCCAGCTCCCTAACCACTCAGCTGAACACTGAAGCTTTCTTT. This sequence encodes CASSLTTQLNTEAFF.

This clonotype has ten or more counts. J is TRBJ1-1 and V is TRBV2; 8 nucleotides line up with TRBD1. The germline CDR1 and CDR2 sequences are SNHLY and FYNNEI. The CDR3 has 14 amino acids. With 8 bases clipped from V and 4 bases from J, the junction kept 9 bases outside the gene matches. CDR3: CASVPIRGLTEAFF. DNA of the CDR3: TGTGCCAGCGTACCGATCAGGGGGCTCACTGAAGCTTTCTTT. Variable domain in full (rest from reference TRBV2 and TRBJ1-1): EPEVTQTPSHQVTQMGQEVILRCVPISNHLYFYWYRQILGQKVEFLVSFYNNEISEKSEIFDDQFSVERPDGSNFTLKIRSTKLEDSAMYFCASVPIRGLTEAFFGQGTRLTVV.

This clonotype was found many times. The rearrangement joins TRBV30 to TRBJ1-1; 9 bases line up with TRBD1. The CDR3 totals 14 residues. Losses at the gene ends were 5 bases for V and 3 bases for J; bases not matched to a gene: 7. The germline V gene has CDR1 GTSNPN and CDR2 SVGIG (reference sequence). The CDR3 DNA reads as TGTGCCTGGTCGACCGGGACAGGGTACACTGAAGCTTTCTTT. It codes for CAWSTGTGYTEAFF.

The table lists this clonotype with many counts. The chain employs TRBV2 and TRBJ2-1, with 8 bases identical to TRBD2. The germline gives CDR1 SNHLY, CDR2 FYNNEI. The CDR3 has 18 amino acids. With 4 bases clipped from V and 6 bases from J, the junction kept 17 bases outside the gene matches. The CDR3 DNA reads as TGTGCCAGCAGTGGGAGCGGCTGGTATGGGACTAGATTCAATGAGCAGTTCTTC. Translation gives CASSGSGWYGTRFNEQFF.

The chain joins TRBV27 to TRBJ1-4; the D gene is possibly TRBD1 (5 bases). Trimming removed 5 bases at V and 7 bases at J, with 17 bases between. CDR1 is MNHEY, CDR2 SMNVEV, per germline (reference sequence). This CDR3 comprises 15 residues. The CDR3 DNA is TGTGCCAGCAGTGAATTGGGCAGGGAGGGTGAAAAACTGTTTTTT. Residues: CASSELGREGEKLFF.

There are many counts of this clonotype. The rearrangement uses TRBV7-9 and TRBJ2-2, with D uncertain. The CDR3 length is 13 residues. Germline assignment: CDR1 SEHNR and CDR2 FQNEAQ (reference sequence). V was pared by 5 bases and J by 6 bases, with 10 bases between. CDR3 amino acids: CASSPTVPGELFF. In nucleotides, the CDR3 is TGTGCCAGCAGCCCTACCGTTCCCGGGGAGCTGTTTTTT.

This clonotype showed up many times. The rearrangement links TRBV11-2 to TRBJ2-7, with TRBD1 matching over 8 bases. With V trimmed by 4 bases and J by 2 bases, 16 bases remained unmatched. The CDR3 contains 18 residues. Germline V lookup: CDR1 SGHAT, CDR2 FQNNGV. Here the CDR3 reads CASSSSSKGQTGAYEQYF. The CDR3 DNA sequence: TGTGCCAGCAGCTCCTCTTCGAAAGGACAGACAGGGGCCTACGAGCAGTACTTC.

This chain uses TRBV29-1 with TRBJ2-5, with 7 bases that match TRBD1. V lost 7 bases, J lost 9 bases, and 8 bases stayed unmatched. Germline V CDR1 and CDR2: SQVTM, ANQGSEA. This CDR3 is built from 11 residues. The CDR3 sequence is CSARLTGSQYF. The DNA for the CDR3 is TGCAGCGCCCGTCTGACAGGGTCCCAGTACTTC.

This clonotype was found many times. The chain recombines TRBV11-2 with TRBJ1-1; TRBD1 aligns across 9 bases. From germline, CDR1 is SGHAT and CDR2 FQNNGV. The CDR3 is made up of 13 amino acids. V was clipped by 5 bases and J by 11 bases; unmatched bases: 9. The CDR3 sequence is CASSPGTGTGAFF. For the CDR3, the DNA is TGTGCCAGCAGCCCCGGGACAGGGACTGGGGCTTTCTTT.

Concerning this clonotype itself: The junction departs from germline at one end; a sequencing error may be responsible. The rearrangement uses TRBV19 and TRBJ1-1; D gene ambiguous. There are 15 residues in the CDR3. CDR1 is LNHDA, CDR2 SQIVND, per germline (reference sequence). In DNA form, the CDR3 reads TGTGCCAATAGTCAAGCCTGGGAGATTAACACTGAAGCTTTCTTT. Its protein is CANSQAWEINTEAFF.

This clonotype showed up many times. This chain's CDR3 is CASSGDIATQYF. The DNA of the CDR3 is TGTGCCAGCAGTGGGGACATTGCGACGCAGTATTTT. The chain uses TRBV2 and TRBJ2-3; possible D gene TRBD1, 6 bases. Germline V gene lookup returns CDR1 SNHLY and CDR2 FYNNEI. V was cut by 4 bases and J by 9 bases, with 11 bases left in between. CDR3 length: 12 amino acids.

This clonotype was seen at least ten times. DNA for the CDR3: TGTGCCAGCAGGTTAGGGACTAGCGGGAGTTCTGGAAAAGAGACCCAGTACTTC. This gives the protein CASRLGTSGSSGKETQYF. This chain connects TRBV6-5 to TRBJ2-5; 14 bases are a match to TRBD2. This CDR3 has 18 amino acids. Germline-derived CDR1 and CDR2 are MNHEY and SVGAGI. Trimming took 6 bases from V and 3 from J; bases not matched to a gene: 12.

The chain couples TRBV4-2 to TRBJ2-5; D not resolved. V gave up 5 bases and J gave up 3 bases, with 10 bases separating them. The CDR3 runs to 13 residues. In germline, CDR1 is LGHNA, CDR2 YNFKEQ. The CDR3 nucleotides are TGTGCCAGCAGCAAGGGCCCTAAAGAGACCCAGTACTTC. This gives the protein CASSKGPKETQYF.

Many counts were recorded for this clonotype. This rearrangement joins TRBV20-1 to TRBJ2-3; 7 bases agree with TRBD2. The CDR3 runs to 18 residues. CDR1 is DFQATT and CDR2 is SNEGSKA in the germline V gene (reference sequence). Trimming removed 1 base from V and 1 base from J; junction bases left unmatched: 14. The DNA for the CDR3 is TGCAGTGCTAGAGTCTCCCGTGGGCTAGCGGATCGCACAGATACGCAGTATTTT. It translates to CSARVSRGLADRTDTQYF.

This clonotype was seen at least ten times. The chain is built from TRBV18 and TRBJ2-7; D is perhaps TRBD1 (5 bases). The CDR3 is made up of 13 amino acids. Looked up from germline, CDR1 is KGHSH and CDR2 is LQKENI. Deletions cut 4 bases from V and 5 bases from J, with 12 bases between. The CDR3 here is CASSHGAVDEQYF. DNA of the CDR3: TGTGCCAGCTCACATGGGGCCGTCGACGAGCAGTACTTC.

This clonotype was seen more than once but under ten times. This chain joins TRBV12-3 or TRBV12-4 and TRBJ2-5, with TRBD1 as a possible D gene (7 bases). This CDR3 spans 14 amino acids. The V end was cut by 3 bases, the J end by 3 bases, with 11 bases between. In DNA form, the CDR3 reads TGTGCCAGCAGTTTCGGGGGACAGAAAGAGACCCAGTACTTC. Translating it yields CASSFGGQKETQYF.

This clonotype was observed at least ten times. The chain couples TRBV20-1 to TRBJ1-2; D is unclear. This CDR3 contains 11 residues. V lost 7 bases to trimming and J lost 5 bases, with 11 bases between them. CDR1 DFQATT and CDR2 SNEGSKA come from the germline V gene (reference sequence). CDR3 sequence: CSVAGLYGYTF. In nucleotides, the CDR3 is TGCAGTGTTGCCGGGCTGTATGGCTACACCTTC.

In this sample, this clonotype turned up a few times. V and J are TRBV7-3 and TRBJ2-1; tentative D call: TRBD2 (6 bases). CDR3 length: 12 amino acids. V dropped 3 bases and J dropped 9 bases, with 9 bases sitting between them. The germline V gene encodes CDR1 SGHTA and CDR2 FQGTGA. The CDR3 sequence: CASSFAGTEQFF. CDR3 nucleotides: TGTGCCAGCAGCTTTGCGGGGACTGAGCAGTTCTTC. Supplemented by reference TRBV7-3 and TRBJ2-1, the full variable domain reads GAGVSQTPSNKVTEKGKYVELRCDPISGHTALYWYRQSLGQGPEFLIYFQGTGAADDSGLPNDRFFAVRPEGSVSTLKIQRTERGDSAVYLCASSFAGTEQFFGPGTRLTVL.

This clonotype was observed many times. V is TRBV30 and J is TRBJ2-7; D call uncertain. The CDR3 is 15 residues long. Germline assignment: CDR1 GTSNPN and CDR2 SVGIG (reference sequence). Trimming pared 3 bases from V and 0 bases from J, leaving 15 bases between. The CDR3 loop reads CAWRRMSLGSYEQYF. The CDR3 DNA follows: TGTGCCTGGAGGCGAATGTCGCTTGGCTCCTACGAGCAGTACTTC.

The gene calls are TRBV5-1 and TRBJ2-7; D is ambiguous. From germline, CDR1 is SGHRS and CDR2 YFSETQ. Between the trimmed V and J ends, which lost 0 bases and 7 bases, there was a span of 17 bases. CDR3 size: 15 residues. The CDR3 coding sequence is TGCGCCAGCAGCTTGGAAGGTGGCAGGACGAAAGAGCAGTACTTC. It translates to CASSLEGGRTKEQYF.

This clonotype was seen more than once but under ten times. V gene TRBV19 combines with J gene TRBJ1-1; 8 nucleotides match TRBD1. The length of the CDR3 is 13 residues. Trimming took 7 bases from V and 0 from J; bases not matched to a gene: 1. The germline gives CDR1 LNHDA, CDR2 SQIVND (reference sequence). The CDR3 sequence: CASMDRVNTEAFF. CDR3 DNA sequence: TGTGCCAGTATGGACAGGGTGAACACTGAAGCTTTCTTT.